This entry features one T cell receptor beta chain sequence. These data come from a study of control samples from healthy donors and cancer patients. From germline, CDR1 is SNHLY and CDR2 FYNNEI. Trimming removed 6 bases from V and 8 bases from J, with 16 bases in between. This CDR3 contains 14 residues. The table came from immunoSEQ multiplex PCR; TCRdb's copy has only in-frame clones and leaves some out. In the table there are roughly 76,000 clones, around 94% of which are singletons. This chain joins TRBV2 and TRBJ1-4; the D gene is possibly TRBD1 (6 bases). The sequence derives from a woman aged 40 to 50 in good health. Sequencing was performed on blood. The CDR3 here is CASRPEQGGEKLFF. The CDR3 nucleotides read TGTGCCAGCAGACCTGAACAGGGAGGCGAAAAACTGTTTTTT. The full variable domain, with the rest looked up from reference TRBV2 and TRBJ1-4, is EPEVTQTPSHQVTQMGQEVILRCVPISNHLYFYWYRQILGQKVEFLVSFYNNEISEKSEIFDDQFSVERPDGSNFTLKIRSTKLEDSAMYFCASRPEQGGEKLFFGSGTQLSVL.